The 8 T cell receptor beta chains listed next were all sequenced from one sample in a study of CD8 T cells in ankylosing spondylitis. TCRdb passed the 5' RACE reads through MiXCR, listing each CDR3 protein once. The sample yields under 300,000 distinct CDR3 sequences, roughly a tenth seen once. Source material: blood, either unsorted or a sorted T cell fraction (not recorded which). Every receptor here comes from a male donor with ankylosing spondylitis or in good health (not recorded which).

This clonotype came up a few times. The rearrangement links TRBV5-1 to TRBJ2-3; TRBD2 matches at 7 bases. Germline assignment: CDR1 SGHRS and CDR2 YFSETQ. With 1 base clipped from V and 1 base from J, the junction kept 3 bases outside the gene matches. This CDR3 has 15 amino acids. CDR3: CASSLYTSGTDTQYF. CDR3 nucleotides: TGCGCCAGCAGCTTGTACACTAGCGGCACAGATACGCAGTATTTT.

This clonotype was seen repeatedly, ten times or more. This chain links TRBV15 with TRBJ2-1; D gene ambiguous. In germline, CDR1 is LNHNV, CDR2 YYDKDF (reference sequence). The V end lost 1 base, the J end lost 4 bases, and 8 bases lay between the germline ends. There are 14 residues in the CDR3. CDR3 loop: CATSRGKDYNEQFF. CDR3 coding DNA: TGTGCCACCAGCAGAGGAAAAGATTACAATGAGCAGTTCTTC.

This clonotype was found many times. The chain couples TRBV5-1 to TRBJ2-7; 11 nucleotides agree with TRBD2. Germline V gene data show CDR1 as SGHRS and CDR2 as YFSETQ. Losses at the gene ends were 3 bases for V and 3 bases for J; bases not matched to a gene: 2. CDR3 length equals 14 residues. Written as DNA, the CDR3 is TGCGCCAGCAGCTCGACTAGCGGGATCTACGAGCAGTACTTC. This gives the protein CASSSTSGIYEQYF.

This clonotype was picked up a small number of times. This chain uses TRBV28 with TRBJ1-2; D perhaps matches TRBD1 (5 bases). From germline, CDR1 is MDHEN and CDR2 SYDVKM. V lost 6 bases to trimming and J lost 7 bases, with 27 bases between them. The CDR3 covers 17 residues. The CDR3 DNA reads TGTGCCAGCAGCCTAACAGGAGGAGGGCCACGTTCCCGTGGCTACACCTTC. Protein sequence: CASSLTGGGPRSRGYTF.

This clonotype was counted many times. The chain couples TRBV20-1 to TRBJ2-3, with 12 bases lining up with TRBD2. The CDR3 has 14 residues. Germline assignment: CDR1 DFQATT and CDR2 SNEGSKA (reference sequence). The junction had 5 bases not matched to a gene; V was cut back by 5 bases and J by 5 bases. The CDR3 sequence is CSAQTSGGLDTQYF. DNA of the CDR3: TGCAGTGCTCAAACTAGCGGGGGGTTAGATACGCAGTATTTT.

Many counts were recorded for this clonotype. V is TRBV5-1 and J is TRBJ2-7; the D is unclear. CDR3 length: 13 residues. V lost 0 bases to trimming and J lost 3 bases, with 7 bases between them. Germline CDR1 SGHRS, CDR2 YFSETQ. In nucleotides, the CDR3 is TGCGCCAGCAGCTTGGAGGCAAGCTACGAGCAGTACTTC. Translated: CASSLEASYEQYF.

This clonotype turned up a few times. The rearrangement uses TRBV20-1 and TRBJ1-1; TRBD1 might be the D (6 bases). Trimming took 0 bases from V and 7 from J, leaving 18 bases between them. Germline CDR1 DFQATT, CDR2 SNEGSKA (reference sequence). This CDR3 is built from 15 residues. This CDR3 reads CSARDATTEGGEAFF. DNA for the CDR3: TGCAGTGCTAGAGATGCCACGACGGAGGGGGGTGAAGCTTTCTTT.

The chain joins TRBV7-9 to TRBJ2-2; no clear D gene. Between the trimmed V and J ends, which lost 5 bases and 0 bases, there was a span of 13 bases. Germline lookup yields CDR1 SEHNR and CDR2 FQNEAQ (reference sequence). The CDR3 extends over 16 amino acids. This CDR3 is CASSNHSYANTGELFF. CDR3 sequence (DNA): TGTGCCAGCAGCAACCACAGCTACGCGAACACCGGGGAGCTGTTTTTT.